Included here is one T cell receptor beta chain sequence, with context. Its cognate antigen is unknown. Treatment specified: oral pan-JAK inhibitor, 5-10 mg twice daily. Researchers gathered lesional scalp punch biopsies and peripheral blood from patients with alopecia areata. This entry is derived from a study of CD8+ T cells in alopecia areata. Overall study results and limits: Expanded CD8+ clones among the top 100, as well as scalp clonality, were significantly decreased by tofacitinib. Association of baseline CD8+ expansion with response is uncertain owing to one nonresponder. Scalp and blood samples kept many expanded lesional clones throughout tofacitinib.

Isolated RNA was reverse transcribed into cDNA used as the sequencing template. This table comes from immunoSEQ multiplex PCR, and its TCRdb copy is limited to in-frame clones, with some not included. Of 120,000 to 150,000 clones in the sample, 85% to 90% are singletons; the top ten hold about 13%. V dropped 1 base and J dropped 3; count of bases not matched to a gene: 9. CDR1 is MGHRA, CDR2 YSYEKL, per germline. The CDR3 spans 16 residues. The source material was CD8+ T cells sorted from blood, sampled at week 4, from a patient treated with tofacitinib. This sequence was found in a human donor with alopecia areata. The gene calls are TRBV4-1 and TRBJ2-7; TRBD2 matches at 7 bases. CDR3 residues: CASSQGASGGIYEQYF. DNA for the CDR3: TGCGCCAGCAGCCAAGGTGCTAGCGGAGGCATCTACGAGCAGTACTTC.